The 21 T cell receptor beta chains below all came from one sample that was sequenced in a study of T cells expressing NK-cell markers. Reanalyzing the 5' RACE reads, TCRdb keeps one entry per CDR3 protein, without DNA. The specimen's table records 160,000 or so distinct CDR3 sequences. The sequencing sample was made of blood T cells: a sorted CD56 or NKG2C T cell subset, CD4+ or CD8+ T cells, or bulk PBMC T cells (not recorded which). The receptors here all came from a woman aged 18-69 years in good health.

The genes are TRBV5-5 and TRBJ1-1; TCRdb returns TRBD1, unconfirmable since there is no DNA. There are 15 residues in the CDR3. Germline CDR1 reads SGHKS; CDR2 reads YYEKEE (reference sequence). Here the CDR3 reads CASRTTGRGDTEAFF. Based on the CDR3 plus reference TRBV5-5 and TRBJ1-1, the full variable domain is DAGVTQSPTHLIKTRGQQVTLRCSPISGHKSVSWYQQVLGQGPQFIFQYYEKEERGRGNFPDRFSARQFPNYSSELNVNALLLGDSALYLCASRTTGRGDTEAFFGQGTRLTVV.

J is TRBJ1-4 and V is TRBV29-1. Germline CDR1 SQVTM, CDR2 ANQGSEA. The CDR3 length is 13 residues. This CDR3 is CSVALVVGEKLFF.

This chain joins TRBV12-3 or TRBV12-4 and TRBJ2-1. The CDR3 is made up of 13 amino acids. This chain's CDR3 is CASSSLADNEQFF.

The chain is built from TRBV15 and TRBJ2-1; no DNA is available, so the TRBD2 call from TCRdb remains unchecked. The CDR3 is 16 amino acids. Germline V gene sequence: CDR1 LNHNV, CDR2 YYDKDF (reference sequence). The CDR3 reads CATSRGGTSGAAEQFF.

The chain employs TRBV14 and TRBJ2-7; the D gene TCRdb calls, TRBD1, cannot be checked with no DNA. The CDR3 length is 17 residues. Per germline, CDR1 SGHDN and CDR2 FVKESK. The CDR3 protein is CASSRQMTGRRLGEQYF.

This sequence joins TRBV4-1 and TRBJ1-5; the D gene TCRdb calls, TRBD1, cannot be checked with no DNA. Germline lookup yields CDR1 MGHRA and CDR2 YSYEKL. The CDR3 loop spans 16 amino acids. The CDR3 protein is CASSQQGYLSNQPQHF.

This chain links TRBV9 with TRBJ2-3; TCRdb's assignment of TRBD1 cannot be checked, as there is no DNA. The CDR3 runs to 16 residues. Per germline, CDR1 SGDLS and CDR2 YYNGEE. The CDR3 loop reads CASSVGQGAYTDTQYF.

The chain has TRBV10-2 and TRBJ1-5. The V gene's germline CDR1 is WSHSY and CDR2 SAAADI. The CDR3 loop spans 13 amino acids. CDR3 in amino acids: CASSANSNQPQHF.

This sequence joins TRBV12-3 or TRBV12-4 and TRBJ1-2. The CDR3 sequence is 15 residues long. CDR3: CASSRRLKAHYGYTF.

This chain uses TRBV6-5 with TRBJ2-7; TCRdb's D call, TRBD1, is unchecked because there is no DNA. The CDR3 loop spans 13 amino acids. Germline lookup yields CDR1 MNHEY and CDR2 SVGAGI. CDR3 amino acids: CASSYRQNYEQYF.

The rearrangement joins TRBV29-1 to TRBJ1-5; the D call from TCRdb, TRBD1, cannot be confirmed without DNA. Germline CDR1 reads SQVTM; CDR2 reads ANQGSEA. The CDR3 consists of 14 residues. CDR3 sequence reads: CSVATGNSNQPQHF.

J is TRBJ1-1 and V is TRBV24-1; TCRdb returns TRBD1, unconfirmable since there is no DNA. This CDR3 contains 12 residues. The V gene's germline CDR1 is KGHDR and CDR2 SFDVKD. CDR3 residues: CATSSGDTEAFF.

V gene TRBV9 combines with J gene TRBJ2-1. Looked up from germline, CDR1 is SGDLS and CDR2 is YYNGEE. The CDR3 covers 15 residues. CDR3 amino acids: CASSVGSLSYNEQFF. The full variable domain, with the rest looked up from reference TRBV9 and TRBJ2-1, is DSGVTQTPKHLITATGQRVTLRCSPRSGDLSVYWYQQSLDQGLQFLIQYYNGEERAKGNILERFSAQQFPDLHSELNLSSLELGDSALYFCASSVGSLSYNEQFFGPGTRLTVL.

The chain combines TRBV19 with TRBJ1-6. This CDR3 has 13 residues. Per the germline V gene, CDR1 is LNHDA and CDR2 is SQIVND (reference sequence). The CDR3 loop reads CASSSRPDLPLHF.

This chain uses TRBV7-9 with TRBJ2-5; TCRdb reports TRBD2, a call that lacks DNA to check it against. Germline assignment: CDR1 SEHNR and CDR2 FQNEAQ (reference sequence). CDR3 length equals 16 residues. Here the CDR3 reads CASSLKLTSAVETQYF.

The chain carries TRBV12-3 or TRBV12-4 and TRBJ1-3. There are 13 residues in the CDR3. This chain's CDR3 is CASSKSSGNTIYF.

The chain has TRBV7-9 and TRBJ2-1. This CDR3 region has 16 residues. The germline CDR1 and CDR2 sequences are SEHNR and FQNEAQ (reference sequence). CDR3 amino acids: CASSSTVGTLYNEQFF.

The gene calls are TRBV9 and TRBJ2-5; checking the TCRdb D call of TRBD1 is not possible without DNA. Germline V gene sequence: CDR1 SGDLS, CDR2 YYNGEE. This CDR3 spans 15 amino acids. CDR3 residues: CASSVGDVAQETQYF.

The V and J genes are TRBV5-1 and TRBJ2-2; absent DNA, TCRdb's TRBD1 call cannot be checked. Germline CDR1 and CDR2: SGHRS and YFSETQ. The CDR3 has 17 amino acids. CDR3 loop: CASSSPYSPKNTGELFF.

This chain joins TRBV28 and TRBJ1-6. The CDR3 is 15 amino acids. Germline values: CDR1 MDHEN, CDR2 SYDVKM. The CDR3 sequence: CASSLLRFYNSPLHF.

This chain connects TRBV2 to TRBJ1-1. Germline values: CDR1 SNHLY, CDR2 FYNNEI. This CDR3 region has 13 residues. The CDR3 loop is CASTAQSNTEAFF.